This entry lists 4 T cell receptor beta chains sequenced from one sample in a study of blood T cell repertoires in COVID-19 (dated by TCRdb to about 2020). The library was made by the immunoSEQ multiplex PCR assay. Sourced from immuneACCESS, this table was stored by TCRdb with only in-frame sequences that have V and J called. A share of the clones is absent; for the studies checked, an unresolved V gene accounts for under half, and the remainder has no known explanation. The sample table records a few hundred thousand clones; approximately 86% of these occur just once. The ten biggest clones cover less than 9% of the sample. The material sequenced was peripheral blood. The source of these receptors is a woman aged 55-70 years with COVID-19, enrolled during active disease.

The V gene is TRBV5-1, the J gene TRBJ2-7, with D maybe TRBD1 (5 bases). Trimming removed 6 bases at V and 1 base at J, with 5 bases between. The CDR3 loop spans 11 amino acids. The germline gives CDR1 SGHRS, CDR2 YFSETQ. The CDR3 DNA is TGCGCCAGCACAGGGTCCTACGAGCAGTACTTC. Translated, it gives CASTGSYEQYF.

This chain joins TRBV19 and TRBJ1-6, with D possibly matching TRBD1 (6 bases). Germline V gives CDR1 LNHDA, CDR2 SQIVND (reference sequence). V was pared by 6 bases and J by 4 bases, with 7 bases between. The CDR3 has 13 amino acids. CDR3 amino acids: CASRDRYNSPLHF. In DNA form, the CDR3 reads TGTGCCAGTAGAGACAGGTATAATTCACCCCTCCACTTT.

The rearrangement uses TRBV10-3 and TRBJ2-4; perhaps TRBD1 as D (5 bases). The germline V and J ends were trimmed by 3 bases and 11 bases, with 17 bases remaining between them. The CDR3 loop spans 14 amino acids. CDR1 and CDR2 from the germline V gene are ENHRY and SYGVKD. The CDR3 sequence is CAISESATWGLQYF. For the CDR3, the DNA is TGTGCCATCAGTGAATCGGCCACCTGGGGCCTTCAGTACTTC.

The rearrangement links TRBV5-4 to TRBJ2-1; D is unresolved. The CDR3 has 16 residues. CDR1 and CDR2 (germline): SGHNT, YYREEE (reference sequence). Trimming cost V 4 bases and J 5 bases, with 19 bases left between them. CDR3 amino acids: CASSPRLTPTDNEQFF. The CDR3 nucleotides read TGTGCCAGCAGCCCCCGTCTTACTCCTACTGACAATGAGCAGTTCTTC.